The 4 T cell receptor beta chains below were found in one sample sequenced in a study of cytomegalovirus exposure and HLA in healthy donors. PCR was performed using 60 Vbeta and 13 Jbeta primers. TCRdb's table, derived via immunoSEQ multiplex PCR, lists solely in-frame clones and lacks some. The sample has roughly 100,000 clones, about two thirds seen once; the top ten hold about 0.8%. The sequenced sample consisted of PBMCs. All receptors come from a boy younger than 18 in good health and CMV-seronegative.

The chain employs TRBV11-2 and TRBJ1-2; D not certain. The germline V gene encodes CDR1 SGHAT and CDR2 FQNNGV. V was cut by 1 base and J by 6 bases, with 6 bases left in between. This CDR3 is built from 12 residues. The CDR3 nucleotides read TGTGCCAGCAGCTTAGGGCTGAATGGCTACACCTTC. This sequence encodes CASSLGLNGYTF.

V is TRBV7-3 and J is TRBJ2-3; 11 bases line up with TRBD2. CDR1 and CDR2 from the germline V gene are SGHTA and FQGTGA. V trimming: 5 bases; J trimming: 9 bases; junction bases outside the gene matches: 13. The CDR3 is 16 amino acids. CDR3 residues: CASSQGLAGGTNTQYF. The CDR3, as DNA: TGTGCCAGCAGCCAAGGCCTAGCGGGGGGAACCAACACGCAGTATTTT.

The rearrangement links TRBV14 to TRBJ2-4; a weak D match, TRBD2 (6 bases). The CDR3 length is 16 residues. Germline V gives CDR1 SGHDN, CDR2 FVKESK. Trimming left V 1 base short and J 0 bases short, with 10 bases between. The CDR3 here is CASSQARGLAKNIQYF. DNA of the CDR3: TGTGCCAGCAGCCAAGCTAGGGGACTAGCCAAAAACATTCAGTACTTC. Looking up the rest from reference TRBV14 and TRBJ2-4 gives the full variable domain: EAGVTQFPSHSVIEKGQTVTLRCDPISGHDNLYWYRRVMGKEIKFLLHFVKESKQDESGMPNNRFLAERTGGTYSTLKVQPAELEDSGVYFCASSQARGLAKNIQYFGAGTRLSVL.

The chain has TRBV9 and TRBJ2-7, with 8 bases aligning to TRBD2. From germline, CDR1 is SGDLS and CDR2 YYNGEE. J gave up 0 bases and V 2 bases, and 7 bases lay outside the gene matches. The CDR3 has 16 amino acids. CDR3 region: CASSVHGAGGSYEQYF. DNA of the CDR3: TGTGCCAGCAGCGTCCACGGGGCGGGAGGCTCCTACGAGCAGTACTTC.